One sample yielded the 5 T cell receptor beta chains listed below, sequenced in a study of T cells in Graves' hyperthyroidism and ophthalmopathy. Amplified TCR beta CDR3 regions came from RNA transcripts. Initially, a first-round RT-PCR of the TCR CDR3 employed the HTBI primer set. TCRdb re-analysed the multiplex PCR reads in MiXCR, keeping a single row per CDR3 protein. This sample has around 600,000 distinct CDR3 sequences, with 14% found just once. The specimen was blood. The source is a woman between 18 and 29 years old with Graves' ophthalmopathy.

This clonotype appeared many times. The CDR3 sequence: CSVRGLADTQYF. CDR3 bases: TGCAGCGTTAGAGGACTAGCAGATACGCAGTATTTT. This chain connects TRBV29-1 to TRBJ2-3; 7 bases agree with TRBD2. Germline V gene lookup returns CDR1 SQVTM and CDR2 ANQGSEA. V gave up 5 bases and J gave up 4 bases; unmatched junction bases: 3. This CDR3 has 12 residues.

This clonotype was counted many times. The rearrangement joins TRBV5-1 to TRBJ2-7; 7 bases match TRBD2. Germline trimming cut 0 bases from V and 3 bases from J; bases unmatched to any gene: 0. The CDR3 is made up of 13 amino acids. The germline V gene encodes CDR1 SGHRS and CDR2 YFSETQ. CDR3 amino acids: CASSLASGYEQYF. In DNA, the CDR3 is TGCGCCAGCAGCTTGGCTAGCGGCTACGAGCAGTACTTC.

This clonotype was seen ten or more times. The CDR3 nucleotides read TGTGCTAGTGGCCTCCGGACAGGGGGGAACACTGAAGCTTTCTTT. This codes for CASGLRTGGNTEAFF. This chain uses TRBV12-5 with TRBJ1-1, with TRBD1 matching 10 bases. The CDR3 sequence is 15 residues long. V gave up 6 bases and J gave up 1 base; unmatched junction bases: 5. Germline CDR1 reads LGHNT; CDR2 reads FRNRAP.

There are many counts of this clonotype. This rearrangement joins TRBV7-2 to TRBJ1-1, with D maybe TRBD1 (5 bases). The germline gives CDR1 SGHTA, CDR2 FQGNSA. The V end was cut by 5 bases, the J end by 2 bases, with 12 bases between. The CDR3 is 14 amino acids. The CDR3 sequence: CASSLDSINTEAFF. CDR3 nucleotide sequence: TGTGCCAGCAGCCTTGACAGCATTAACACTGAAGCTTTCTTT.

There are many counts of this clonotype. This chain connects TRBV2 to TRBJ2-6; D call uncertain. CDR3 length equals 14 residues. From germline, CDR1 is SNHLY and CDR2 FYNNEI. V was pared by 6 bases and J by 0 bases, with 6 bases between. DNA for the CDR3: TGTGCCAGCAGGTCGAACTCTGGGGCCAACGTCCTGACTTTC. This translates into CASRSNSGANVLTF.